The count of the clone carrying this T cell receptor (beta chain) is one. Antigen specificity is unknown. This CDR3 contains 14 residues. Germline CDR1 reads SGDLS; CDR2 reads YYNGEE. The ends were cut back, 3 bases at V and 1 base at J, with 10 bases in the middle. These data originate in a study of Tregs in tolerant kidney transplant recipients. General study results and limits: Findings come from small patient numbers and require larger validation. This study did not directly address biological reproducibility. For some patients, primers changed over time, blocking nucleotide-level comparison.

The nonmyeloablative bone marrow transplants came from related graft donors, with transient mixed chimerism. CD4+CD25+CD127- Tregs, CD4+CD25- non-Tregs, CD4 and CD8 cells were sorted. Some clones are missing from TCRdb's copy, which holds only in-frame ones; the method was immunoSEQ multiplex PCR. The profile shows about 81,000 clones, roughly 91% of them singletons. The specimen comprised CD4+ T cells from blood (PBMCs), sampled 24 months after the transplant. The origin of this receptor is a human patient who received a combined kidney and bone marrow transplant. Some T cells could come from the graft donor. The V call is TRBV9, the J call TRBJ1-1; no firm D call. CDR3 bases: TGTGCCAGCAGCGCCCGGGCGGGGAACACTGAAGCTTTCTTT. Protein: CASSARAGNTEAFF. Full variable domain (missing parts from reference TRBV9 and TRBJ1-1): DSGVTQTPKHLITATGQRVTLRCSPRSGDLSVYWYQQSLDQGLQFLIQYYNGEERAKGNILERFSAQQFPDLHSELNLSSLELGDSALYFCASSARAGNTEAFFGQGTRLTVV.